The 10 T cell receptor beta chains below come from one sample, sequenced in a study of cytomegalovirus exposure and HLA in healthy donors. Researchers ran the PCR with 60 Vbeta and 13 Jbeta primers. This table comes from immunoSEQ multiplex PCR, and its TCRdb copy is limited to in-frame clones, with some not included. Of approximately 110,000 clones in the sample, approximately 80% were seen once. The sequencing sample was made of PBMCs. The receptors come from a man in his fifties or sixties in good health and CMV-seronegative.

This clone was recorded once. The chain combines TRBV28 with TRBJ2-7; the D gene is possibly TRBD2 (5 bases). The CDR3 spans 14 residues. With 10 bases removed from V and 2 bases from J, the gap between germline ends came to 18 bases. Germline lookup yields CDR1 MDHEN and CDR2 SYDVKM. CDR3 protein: CAISLAGITYEQYF. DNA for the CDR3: TGTGCCATCTCCTTGGCCGGGATTACCTACGAGCAGTACTTC.

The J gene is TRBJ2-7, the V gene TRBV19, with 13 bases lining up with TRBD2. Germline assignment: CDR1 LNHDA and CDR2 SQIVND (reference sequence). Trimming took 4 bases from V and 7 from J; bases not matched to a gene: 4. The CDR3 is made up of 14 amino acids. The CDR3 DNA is TGTGCCAGTAGTAGGGGACTAGCGGGAAATGAGCAGTACTTC. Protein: CASSRGLAGNEQYF.

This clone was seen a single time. The CDR3 region is CASSTPSQGYTF. DNA for the CDR3: TGTGCCAGCAGCACCCCCTCACAAGGCTACACCTTC. The rearrangement links TRBV11-2 to TRBJ1-2, with unresolved D. Trimming shortened V by 5 bases and J by 8 bases, and 12 bases separated the two germline ends. The CDR3 covers 12 residues. Looked up from germline, CDR1 is SGHAT and CDR2 is FQNNGV. Drawing the rest from reference TRBV11-2 and TRBJ1-2, the complete variable domain is EAGVAQSPRYKIIEKRQSVAFWCNPISGHATLYWYQQILGQGPKLLIQFQNNGVVDDSQLPKDRFSAERLKGVDSTLKIQPAKLEDSAVYLCASSTPSQGYTFGSGTRLTVV.

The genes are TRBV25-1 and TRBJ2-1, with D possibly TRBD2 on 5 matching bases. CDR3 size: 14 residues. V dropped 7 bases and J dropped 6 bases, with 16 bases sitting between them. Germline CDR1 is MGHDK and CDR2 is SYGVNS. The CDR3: CASTAVGRANEQFF. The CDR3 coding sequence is TGTGCCAGCACAGCGGTCGGACGGGCCAATGAGCAGTTCTTC.

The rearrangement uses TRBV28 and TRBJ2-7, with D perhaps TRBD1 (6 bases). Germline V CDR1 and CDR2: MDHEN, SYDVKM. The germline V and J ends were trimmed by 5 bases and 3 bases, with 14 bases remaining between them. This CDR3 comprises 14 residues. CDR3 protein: CASSRGWGGYEQYF. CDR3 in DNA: TGTGCCAGCAGTAGGGGGTGGGGCGGCTACGAGCAGTACTTC.

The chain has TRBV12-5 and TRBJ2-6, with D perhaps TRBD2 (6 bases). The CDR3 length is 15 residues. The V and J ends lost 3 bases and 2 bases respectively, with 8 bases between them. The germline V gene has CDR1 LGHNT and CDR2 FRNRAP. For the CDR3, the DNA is TGTGCTAGTGGTTTTAGGAGGGCTGGGGCCAACGTCCTGACTTTC. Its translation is CASGFRRAGANVLTF.

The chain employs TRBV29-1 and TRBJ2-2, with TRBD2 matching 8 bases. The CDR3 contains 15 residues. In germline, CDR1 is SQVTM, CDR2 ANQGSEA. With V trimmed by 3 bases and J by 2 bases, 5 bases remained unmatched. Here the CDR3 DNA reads TGCAGCGTTGACTTTAGCGGGGCCAACACCGGGGAGCTGTTTTTT. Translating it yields CSVDFSGANTGELFF.

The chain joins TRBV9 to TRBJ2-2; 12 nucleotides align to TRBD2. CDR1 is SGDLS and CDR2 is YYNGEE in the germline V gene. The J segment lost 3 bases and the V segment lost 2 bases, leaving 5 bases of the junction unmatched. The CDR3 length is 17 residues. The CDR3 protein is CASSVLAGGLDTGELFF. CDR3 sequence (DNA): TGTGCCAGCAGCGTTCTAGCGGGGGGGTTGGACACCGGGGAGCTGTTTTTT.

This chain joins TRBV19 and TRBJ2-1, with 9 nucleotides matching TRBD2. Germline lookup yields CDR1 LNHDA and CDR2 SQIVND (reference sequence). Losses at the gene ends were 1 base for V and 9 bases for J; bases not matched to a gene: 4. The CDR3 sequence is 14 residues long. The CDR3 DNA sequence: TGTGCCAGTAGTATAGTAGCTAGCGGGGCTGAGCAGTTCTTC. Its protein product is CASSIVASGAEQFF.

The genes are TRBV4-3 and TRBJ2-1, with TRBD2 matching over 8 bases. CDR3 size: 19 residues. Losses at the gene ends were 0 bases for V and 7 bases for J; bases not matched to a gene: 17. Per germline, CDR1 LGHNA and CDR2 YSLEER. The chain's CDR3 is CASSQDEGSRVAGTNEQFF. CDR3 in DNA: TGCGCCAGCAGCCAAGATGAAGGGTCCCGGGTAGCGGGGACGAATGAGCAGTTCTTC.